These 23 T cell receptor beta chains came from one sample sequenced in a study of cytomegalovirus exposure and HLA in healthy donors. Primers for the PCR totalled 60 Vbeta and 13 Jbeta. Method: immunoSEQ multiplex PCR; TCRdb's copy keeps in-frame clones and lacks some. The sample shows some 180,000 clones, roughly 10% of them seen only once. The sample was PBMCs. The receptors originated from a woman aged 30 to 39 in good health and CMV-seropositive.

The rearrangement joins TRBV5-1 to TRBJ2-7, with 7 bases lining up with TRBD1. V shed 4 bases and J 5 bases; nucleotides not matched to a gene: 6. Looked up from germline, CDR1 is SGHRS and CDR2 is YFSETQ. This CDR3 is built from 13 residues. This CDR3 is CASSPDRNHEQYF. The CDR3 nucleotides are TGCGCCAGCAGCCCGGACAGGAACCACGAGCAGTACTTC.

The genes are TRBV5-1 and TRBJ2-1; D is undetermined. The germline V gene encodes CDR1 SGHRS and CDR2 YFSETQ. The CDR3 is 14 residues long. V was cut by 0 bases and J by 4 bases, with 8 bases left in between. For the CDR3, the DNA is TGCGCCAGCAGCTTGGCAGTTTTTTACAATGAGCAGTTCTTC. Its translation: CASSLAVFYNEQFF.

In this sample, this clone turned up a few times. The chain carries TRBV19 and TRBJ1-4, with 8 bases lining up with TRBD1. The CDR3 totals 14 residues. V dropped 5 bases and J dropped 6; count of bases not matched to a gene: 5. From germline, CDR1 is LNHDA and CDR2 SQIVND (reference sequence). CDR3 DNA: TGTGCCAGTAGTTTCAGGGGGCAGGATGAAAAACTGTTTTTT. It specifies CASSFRGQDEKLFF.

This clone has only a few counts. This chain connects TRBV19 to TRBJ1-5, with D maybe TRBD1 (6 bases). The germline V gene encodes CDR1 LNHDA and CDR2 SQIVND (reference sequence). The CDR3 spans 16 residues. The V end lost 3 bases, the J end lost 6 bases, and 18 bases lay between the germline ends. CDR3 residues: CASSILGRGFRQPQHF. CDR3 bases: TGTGCCAGTAGTATCTTGGGCAGGGGCTTTCGTCAGCCCCAGCATTTT.

This chain links TRBV5-1 with TRBJ2-1; unclear D gene. Trimming removed 0 bases from V and 3 bases from J, with 7 bases in between. CDR1 and CDR2 (germline): SGHRS, YFSETQ. This CDR3 is 14 amino acids long. The CDR3 nucleotides are TGCGCCAGCAGCTTGGATAGCCGCTACAATGAGCAGTTCTTC. It specifies CASSLDSRYNEQFF.

This chain joins TRBV6-5 and TRBJ2-7; TRBD1 is a possible D gene (6 bases). V gave up 5 bases and J gave up 6 bases, with 11 bases separating them. Germline values: CDR1 MNHEY, CDR2 SVGAGI. CDR3 length: 12 amino acids. The CDR3 protein is CASSAQGTEQYF. The DNA of the CDR3 is TGTGCCAGCAGTGCCCAGGGGACCGAGCAGTACTTC.

This clone was counted a few times. The chain uses TRBV14 and TRBJ2-7; 14 positions agree with TRBD2. Germline V lookup: CDR1 SGHDN, CDR2 FVKESK. Trimming took 5 bases from V and 2 from J; bases not matched to a gene: 14. The CDR3 is 19 residues long. CDR3 sequence reads: CASSYLPGLAGGLTYEQYF. The DNA for the CDR3 is TGTGCCAGCAGCTATCTCCCTGGACTAGCGGGAGGCCTTACCTACGAGCAGTACTTC.

V usage is TRBV7-8 and J usage is TRBJ2-7; 8 bases fit TRBD1. The CDR3 runs 15 residues. CDR1 and CDR2 (germline): SGHVS, FQNEAQ. The J segment lost 3 bases and the V segment lost 2 bases, leaving 6 bases of the junction unmatched. The CDR3 spells CASSLSTQGGYEQYF. For the CDR3, the DNA is TGTGCCAGCAGCTTAAGTACACAGGGGGGCTACGAGCAGTACTTC. Full variable domain (remainder filled in from reference TRBV7-8 and TRBJ2-7): GAGVSQSPRYKVAKRGQDVALRCDPISGHVSLFWYQQALGQGPEFLTYFQNEAQLDKSGLPSDRFFAERPEGSVSTLKIQRTQQEDSAVYLCASSLSTQGGYEQYFGPGTRLTVT.

This chain links TRBV27 with TRBJ2-5, with 7 bases aligning to TRBD1. V dropped 5 bases and J dropped 6; count of bases not matched to a gene: 12. The CDR3 covers 15 residues. Germline-derived CDR1 and CDR2 are MNHEY and SMNVEV (reference sequence). The CDR3 is CASSPSTGALKTQYF. In DNA, the CDR3 is TGTGCCAGCAGTCCTTCTACAGGGGCGCTGAAGACCCAGTACTTC.

This clone was counted a few times. Here the CDR3 DNA reads TGTGCCAGCTCACACCCGGACAGGGGGGAGACCCAGTACTTC. Its translation is CASSHPDRGETQYF. J is TRBJ2-5 and V is TRBV18; 10 nucleotides match TRBD1. Trimming removed 4 bases from V and 5 bases from J; junction bases left unmatched: 4. In germline, CDR1 is KGHSH, CDR2 LQKENI. CDR3 size: 14 residues. The full variable domain, its missing parts supplied by reference TRBV18 and TRBJ2-5, is NAGVMQNPRHLVRRRGQEARLRCSPMKGHSHVYWYRQLPEEGLKFMVYLQKENIIDESGMPKERFSAEFPKEGPSILRIQQVVRGDSAAYFCASSHPDRGETQYFGPGTRLLVL.

The chain employs TRBV11-2 and TRBJ2-7; 13 bases match TRBD2. V gave up 1 base and J gave up 5 bases; unmatched junction bases: 8. The germline V gene encodes CDR1 SGHAT and CDR2 FQNNGV. The CDR3 length is 17 residues. CDR3 coding DNA: TGTGCCAGCAGCTTAGGGACTAGCGGGAGCGGAATCGACGAGCAGTACTTC. Translation: CASSLGTSGSGIDEQYF.

J is TRBJ1-4 and V is TRBV5-3; possible D gene TRBD1, 6 bases. TRBV5-3 falls under the ORF class, with uncertain function. Trimming stripped 3 bases from V and 1 base from J, with 13 bases between. The length of the CDR3 is 16 residues. The CDR3 DNA is TGTGCCAGAAGCTCCAACAGGGAAGGAACTAATGAAAAACTGTTTTTT. It is translated as CARSSNREGTNEKLFF.

The chain combines TRBV15 with TRBJ1-1, with 7 bases identical to TRBD1. V trimming: 2 bases; J trimming: 8 bases; junction bases outside the gene matches: 11. The germline CDR1 and CDR2 sequences are LNHNV and YYDKDF (reference sequence). The CDR3 has 15 amino acids. CDR3 residues: CATSRQGGWGDEAFF. As DNA, the CDR3 is TGTGCCACCAGCAGACAGGGGGGTTGGGGGGACGAAGCTTTCTTT.

The chain joins TRBV4-1 to TRBJ1-4; D remains unclear. The CDR3 extends over 17 amino acids. The germline CDR1 and CDR2 sequences are MGHRA and YSYEKL. V lost 0 bases and J lost 0, with 11 bases in between. The CDR3 region has the DNA TGCGCCAGCAGCCAAGATGGAGGCCAGGCAACTAATGAAAAACTGTTTTTT. It encodes CASSQDGGQATNEKLFF.

The chain has TRBV2 and TRBJ1-1, with TRBD1 identical over 7 bases. Germline CDR1 is SNHLY and CDR2 is FYNNEI. CDR3 length: 13 amino acids. Trimming took 9 bases from V and 2 from J; bases not matched to a gene: 6. Written as DNA, the CDR3 is TGTGCCAGTCAGACAGGGATCAACACTGAAGCTTTCTTT. Its translation is CASQTGINTEAFF. The full variable domain, completed using reference TRBV2 and TRBJ1-1, is EPEVTQTPSHQVTQMGQEVILRCVPISNHLYFYWYRQILGQKVEFLVSFYNNEISEKSEIFDDQFSVERPDGSNFTLKIRSTKLEDSAMYFCASQTGINTEAFFGQGTRLTVV.

This clone was detected a few times. The gene calls are TRBV30 and TRBJ1-3; D not certain. Trimming removed 4 bases from V and 2 bases from J, with 9 bases in between. Per germline, CDR1 GTSNPN and CDR2 SVGIG (reference sequence). There are 13 residues in the CDR3. CDR3: CAWTYPPGNTIYF. CDR3 bases: TGTGCCTGGACCTATCCCCCTGGAAACACCATATATTTT.

The chain uses TRBV5-1 and TRBJ2-7; no reliable D call. Germline lookup yields CDR1 SGHRS and CDR2 YFSETQ. Between the trimmed V and J ends, which lost 4 bases and 2 bases, there was a span of 10 bases. The CDR3 extends over 13 amino acids. The CDR3 reads CASSTPVPYEQYF. The CDR3 DNA is TGCGCCAGCAGCACTCCCGTTCCCTACGAGCAGTACTTC.

This sequence joins TRBV11-3 and TRBJ2-1; D unclear. V was trimmed by 1 base and J by 9 bases, leaving 13 bases between them. CDR3 length: 14 residues. The germline CDR1 and CDR2 sequences are SGHNT and YENEEA. CDR3 loop: CASSLARGGSEQFF. For the CDR3, the DNA is TGTGCCAGCAGCTTAGCCCGCGGCGGTTCTGAGCAGTTCTTC.

This clone came up a few times. The genes are TRBV9 and TRBJ1-1; no clear D. The V gene's germline CDR1 is SGDLS and CDR2 YYNGEE. V was cut by 8 bases and J by 3 bases, with 11 bases left in between. This CDR3 spans 12 amino acids. The CDR3 DNA sequence: TGTGCCAGTTCCAGGTTGGACACTGAAGCTTTCTTT. This sequence encodes CASSRLDTEAFF.

Only a few counts were recorded for this clone. The chain links TRBV5-1 to TRBJ2-7; TRBD1 is a possible D gene (5 bases). The CDR3 sequence is 14 residues long. Trimming pared 0 bases from V and 2 bases from J, leaving 9 bases between. Germline CDR1 SGHRS, CDR2 YFSETQ. CDR3 nucleotide sequence: TGCGCCAGCAGCTTGGACAGGCTAACCTACGAGCAGTACTTC. Amino acid sequence: CASSLDRLTYEQYF.

This clone has just a few counts. The chain couples TRBV11-2 to TRBJ2-2; 8 nucleotides line up with TRBD2. Germline V CDR1 and CDR2: SGHAT, FQNNGV. The CDR3 consists of 18 residues. With 0 bases clipped from V and 0 bases from J, the junction kept 6 bases outside the gene matches. The CDR3 protein is CASSLDFLAGSNTGELFF. Here the CDR3 DNA reads TGTGCCAGCAGCTTAGATTTCCTAGCGGGTTCGAACACCGGGGAGCTGTTTTTT.

This chain connects TRBV7-9 to TRBJ1-5, with 8 bases matching TRBD1. The CDR3 extends over 18 amino acids. The germline V gene has CDR1 SEHNR and CDR2 FQNEAQ (reference sequence). Germline trimming cut 4 bases from V and 0 bases from J; bases unmatched to any gene: 11. This CDR3 reads CASSSSGTGIISNQPQHF. In nucleotides, the CDR3 is TGTGCCAGCAGCTCCTCCGGGACAGGAATTATTAGCAATCAGCCCCAGCATTTT.

This sequence joins TRBV6-1 and TRBJ1-2, with 9 bases aligning to TRBD1. V shed 8 bases, J shed 8 bases, and the junction held 3 bases outside the gene matches. Germline V gene lookup returns CDR1 MNHNS and CDR2 SASEGT. CDR3 length: 11 residues. CDR3 nucleotides: TGTGCCAGCTGGACAGGGGTCGGCTACACCTTC. As protein: CASWTGVGYTF.